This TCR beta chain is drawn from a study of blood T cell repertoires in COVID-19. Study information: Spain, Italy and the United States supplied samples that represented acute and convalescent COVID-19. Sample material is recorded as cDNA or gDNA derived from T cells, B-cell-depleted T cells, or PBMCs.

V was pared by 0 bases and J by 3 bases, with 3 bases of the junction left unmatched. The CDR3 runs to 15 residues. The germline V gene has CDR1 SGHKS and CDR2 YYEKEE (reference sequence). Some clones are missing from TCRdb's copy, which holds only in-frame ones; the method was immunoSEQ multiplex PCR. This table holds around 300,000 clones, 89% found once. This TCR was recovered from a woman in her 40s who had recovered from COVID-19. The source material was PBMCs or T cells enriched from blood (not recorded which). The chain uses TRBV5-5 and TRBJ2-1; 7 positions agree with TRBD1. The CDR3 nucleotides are TGTGCCAGCAGCTTGGCCGGGACAGACTACAATGAGCAGTTCTTC. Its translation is CASSLAGTDYNEQFF.